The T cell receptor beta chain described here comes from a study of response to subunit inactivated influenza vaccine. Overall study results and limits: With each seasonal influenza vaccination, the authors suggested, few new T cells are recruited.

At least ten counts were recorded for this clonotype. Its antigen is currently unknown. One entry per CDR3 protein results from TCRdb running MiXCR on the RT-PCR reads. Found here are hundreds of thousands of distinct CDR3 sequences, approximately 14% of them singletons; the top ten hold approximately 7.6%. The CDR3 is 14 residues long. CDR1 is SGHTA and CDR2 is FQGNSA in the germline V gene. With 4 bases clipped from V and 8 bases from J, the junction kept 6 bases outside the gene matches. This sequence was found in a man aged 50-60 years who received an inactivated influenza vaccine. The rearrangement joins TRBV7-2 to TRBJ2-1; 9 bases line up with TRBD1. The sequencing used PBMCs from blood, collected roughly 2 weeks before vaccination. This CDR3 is CASSSRDRADEQFF. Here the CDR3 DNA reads TGTGCCAGCAGCTCCCGGGACAGGGCGGATGAGCAGTTCTTC. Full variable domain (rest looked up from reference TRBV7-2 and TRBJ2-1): GAGVSQSPSNKVTEKGKDVELRCDPISGHTALYWYRQSLGQGLEFLIYFQGNSAPDKSGLPSDRFSAERTGGSVSTLTIQRTQQEDSAVYLCASSSRDRADEQFFGPGTRLTVL.